This T cell receptor beta chain appears in the sequencing data of a study of molecular identifiers for immune sequencing clone quantification. General study findings and limits: Jurkat TCR RNA that was spiked in from one cell was reportedly detectable among some 1 million naive cells. Under 1% of molecules in naive cells, but over 98% of effector molecules, belonged to clones above 20 RNA copies.

In this sample, this clonotype turned up a few times. What it binds is unknown. Libraries of bulk TCR were made by previously described methods (with listed TCR primers). TCRdb processed the PCR reads anew with MiXCR; each CDR3 protein has one entry. This sample has approximately 500,000 distinct CDR3 sequences, with around 23% found just once. Libraries of naive CD8 T cells were made from around 20,000 to 1,000,000 sorted cells. They used 10%, 30% or 50% RNA. The TCR was taken from a human donor in good health. Some libraries in this study had Jurkat cell RNA spiked in. The specimen was naive CD8+ T cells from blood, with Jurkat cell RNA spiked in. Subset denoted: FACS-sorted CD8+CD4-CCR7+CD45RA+ naive T cells.

The CDR3 loop is CASSGGLNNYGYTF. CDR3 sequence (DNA): TGTGCCAGCAGCGGCGGGCTCAACAACTATGGCTACACCTTC. The chain combines TRBV2 with TRBJ1-2; D is undetermined. The CDR3 contains 14 residues. CDR1 is SNHLY, CDR2 FYNNEI, per germline. V was pared by 6 bases and J by 2 bases, with 13 bases between. The full variable domain, with the rest looked up from reference TRBV2 and TRBJ1-2, is EPEVTQTPSHQVTQMGQEVILRCVPISNHLYFYWYRQILGQKVEFLVSFYNNEISEKSEIFDDQFSVERPDGSNFTLKIRSTKLEDSAMYFCASSGGLNNYGYTFGSGTRLTVV.